The 28 T cell receptor beta chains presented below share a single source sample, sequenced in a study of monozygotic twins with inflammatory bowel disease. From the 5' RACE reads, TCRdb lists one entry per CDR3 protein and no DNA. This sample's table reports some 150,000 distinct CDR3 sequences. Sample: blood. These receptors were obtained from a human donor with ulcerative colitis or Crohn's disease, or a healthy co-twin of an affected twin (not recorded which).

The J gene is TRBJ2-3, the V gene TRBV19; TCRdb outputs TRBD2, but without DNA this stays unchecked. CDR1 is LNHDA, CDR2 SQIVND, per germline (reference sequence). The CDR3 totals 13 residues. The CDR3 reads CAAGLRVEDTQYF.

This chain joins TRBV28 and TRBJ1-4; without DNA, the TCRdb call of TRBD1 cannot be checked. The length of the CDR3 is 14 residues. The germline gives CDR1 MDHEN, CDR2 SYDVKM. The CDR3 is CASRVQGSYEKLFF.

The chain recombines TRBV12-3 or TRBV12-4 with TRBJ2-1; the TCRdb D gene call, TRBD2, has no DNA to confirm it. The CDR3 has 15 residues. CDR3 residues: CASHRGGSSYNEQFF.

V gene TRBV10-3 combines with J gene TRBJ1-2; TCRdb's D call, TRBD1, is unchecked because there is no DNA. CDR3 length: 13 amino acids. Germline V lookup: CDR1 ENHRY, CDR2 SYGVKD. CDR3 region: CAIGTGTHYGYTF.

This chain links TRBV29-1 with TRBJ2-7; TCRdb selects TRBD1, and the lack of DNA leaves this call unchecked. The V gene's germline CDR1 is SQVTM and CDR2 ANQGSEA. The CDR3 extends over 13 amino acids. CDR3 region: CSVGRTGEGEQYF.

J is TRBJ2-1 and V is TRBV5-5; absent DNA, TCRdb's TRBD1 call cannot be checked. The CDR3 sequence is 13 residues long. Germline CDR1 reads SGHKS; CDR2 reads YYEKEE (reference sequence). The CDR3 sequence is CASSLYRGNEQFF.

The chain is built from TRBV5-4 and TRBJ1-1; TCRdb designates TRBD1, a call that cannot be tested without DNA. The CDR3 loop spans 15 amino acids. Germline V gene sequence: CDR1 SGHNT, CDR2 YYREEE (reference sequence). The CDR3 reads CASSLVGQGYTEAFF.

The chain joins TRBV20-1 to TRBJ1-1. The CDR3 spans 14 residues. Germline-derived CDR1 and CDR2 are DFQATT and SNEGSKA (reference sequence). CDR3 loop: CSASRPQEGTEAFF.

The rearrangement links TRBV24-1 to TRBJ2-3. Germline V gene lookup returns CDR1 KGHDR and CDR2 SFDVKD. CDR3 length: 14 residues. This CDR3 reads CATSDLQGSDTQYF.

This chain connects TRBV10-3 to TRBJ2-7; TCRdb lists TRBD2, though no DNA is available to test this call. This CDR3 comprises 15 residues. Germline assignment: CDR1 ENHRY and CDR2 SYGVKD. The CDR3 spells CAIRLTGTSAYEQYF.

The chain links TRBV5-1 to TRBJ1-1; TCRdb names TRBD1, which stays unverified in the absence of DNA. The V gene's germline CDR1 is SGHRS and CDR2 YFSETQ. The CDR3 is 14 amino acids. CDR3 residues: CASSLKGSGGEAFF.

The chain couples TRBV5-4 to TRBJ2-1. The CDR3 consists of 12 residues. Germline V gives CDR1 SGHNT, CDR2 YYREEE (reference sequence). CDR3 residues: CASSLINNEQFF.

This rearrangement joins TRBV9 to TRBJ2-1; TCRdb selects TRBD2, and the lack of DNA leaves this call unchecked. The CDR3 runs to 15 residues. The germline V gene has CDR1 SGDLS and CDR2 YYNGEE. CDR3 sequence: CASSNGLAEYNEQFF.

V usage is TRBV7-9 and J usage is TRBJ2-7; there is no DNA to check the TCRdb D call of TRBD2. Germline V gene sequence: CDR1 SEHNR, CDR2 FQNEAQ (reference sequence). This CDR3 spans 14 amino acids. The CDR3 sequence is CASSYGWGLGEQYF.

The chain couples TRBV28 to TRBJ1-6; without DNA, the TCRdb call of TRBD1 cannot be checked. CDR1 and CDR2 (germline): MDHEN, SYDVKM. The CDR3 is 16 amino acids. The CDR3 sequence is CASSPTGTTGLSPLHF.

V usage is TRBV11-2 and J usage is TRBJ2-7; the TRBD1 assignment by TCRdb is unverifiable without DNA. CDR1 is SGHAT and CDR2 is FQNNGV in the germline V gene. CDR3 size: 16 residues. The CDR3 sequence is CASSSVPGTLAYEQYF.

The chain joins TRBV6-1 to TRBJ2-3; TCRdb returns TRBD2, unconfirmable since there is no DNA. The CDR3 length is 14 residues. In germline, CDR1 is MNHNS, CDR2 SASEGT. CDR3 in amino acids: CASKELAETDTQYF.

This chain uses TRBV5-1 with TRBJ2-5; TCRdb gives TRBD1 as the D gene, but with no DNA this cannot be confirmed. Germline CDR1 reads SGHRS; CDR2 reads YFSETQ. This CDR3 spans 14 amino acids. This CDR3 reads CASSSPGGEETQYF. The full variable domain, in which reference TRBV5-1 and TRBJ2-5 provide the parts outside the CDR3, is KAGVTQTPRYLIKTRGQQVTLSCSPISGHRSVSWYQQTPGQGLQFLFEYFSETQRNKGNFPGRFSGRQFSNSRSEMNVSTLELGDSALYLCASSSPGGEETQYFGPGTRLLVL.

This chain joins TRBV7-3 and TRBJ1-1; no DNA is available, so the TRBD1 call from TCRdb remains unchecked. The CDR3 has 14 amino acids. Germline-derived CDR1 and CDR2 are SGHTA and FQGTGA. The CDR3: CASSRDRGNTEAFF.

The chain has TRBV28 and TRBJ2-7. The germline V gene encodes CDR1 MDHEN and CDR2 SYDVKM. The CDR3 contains 14 residues. This CDR3 is CASSFQGESYEQYF.

The CDR3 loop is CASSSLGQGGQETQYF. The rearrangement uses TRBV7-2 and TRBJ2-5; TCRdb proposes TRBD1, but this gene call is untestable without DNA. The CDR3 spans 16 residues. Germline CDR1 SGHTA, CDR2 FQGNSA.

J is TRBJ2-1 and V is TRBV9; no DNA is available, so the TRBD1 call from TCRdb remains unchecked. This CDR3 is 15 amino acids long. Germline V gene sequence: CDR1 SGDLS, CDR2 YYNGEE. The chain's CDR3 is CASSAPRGSYNEQFF. The entire variable domain, with the rest obtained from reference TRBV9 and TRBJ2-1, is as follows: DSGVTQTPKHLITATGQRVTLRCSPRSGDLSVYWYQQSLDQGLQFLIQYYNGEERAKGNILERFSAQQFPDLHSELNLSSLELGDSALYFCASSAPRGSYNEQFFGPGTRLTVL.

V gene TRBV5-1 combines with J gene TRBJ1-5; TCRdb calls TRBD1, which cannot be checked without DNA. This CDR3 has 15 amino acids. Germline CDR1 SGHRS, CDR2 YFSETQ. This chain's CDR3 is CASSLDYRGLEPQHF.

The rearrangement uses TRBV28 and TRBJ1-5. Germline V gives CDR1 MDHEN, CDR2 SYDVKM. This CDR3 is 18 amino acids long. The CDR3 reads CASSPSTWDWRSNQPQHF.

The V and J genes are TRBV4-3 and TRBJ2-3; TCRdb's assignment of TRBD1 cannot be checked, as there is no DNA. Germline CDR1 is LGHNA and CDR2 is YSLEER. The CDR3 is 15 amino acids. Here the CDR3 reads CASSQDLSPSDTQYF.

The chain employs TRBV4-3 and TRBJ2-3; TCRdb lists TRBD2, though no DNA is available to test this call. The CDR3 spans 15 residues. Germline CDR1 and CDR2: LGHNA and YSLEER. The CDR3 is CASSQAGLERATQYF.

The chain links TRBV6-5 to TRBJ2-1. CDR3 length: 15 residues. The germline gives CDR1 MNHEY, CDR2 SVGAGI. CDR3: CASSYTGSSYNEQFF.

J is TRBJ1-5 and V is TRBV24-1; lacking DNA, the TRBD1 call made by TCRdb goes unchecked. The length of the CDR3 is 14 residues. CDR1 and CDR2 (germline): KGHDR, SFDVKD. The CDR3: CATSVGGFNQPQHF.